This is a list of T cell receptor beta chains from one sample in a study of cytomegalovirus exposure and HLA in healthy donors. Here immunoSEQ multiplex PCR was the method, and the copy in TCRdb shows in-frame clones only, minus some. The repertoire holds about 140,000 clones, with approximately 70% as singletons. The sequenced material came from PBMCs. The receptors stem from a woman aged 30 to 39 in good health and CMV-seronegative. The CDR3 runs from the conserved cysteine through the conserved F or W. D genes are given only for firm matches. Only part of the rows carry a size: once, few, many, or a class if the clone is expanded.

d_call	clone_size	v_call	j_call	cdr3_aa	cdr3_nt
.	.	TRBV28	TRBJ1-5	CASTTAGGSNQPQHF	TGTGCCAGCACTACCGCGGGTGGGAGCAATCAGCCCCAGCATTTT
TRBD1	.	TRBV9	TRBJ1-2	CASSGGTGGVRYGYTF	TGTGCCAGCAGCGGCGGGACAGGGGGCGTAAGGTATGGCTACACCTTC
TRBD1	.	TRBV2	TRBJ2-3	CASTLGQAGTDTQYF	TGTGCCAGCACCCTGGGACAGGCCGGCACAGATACGCAGTATTTT
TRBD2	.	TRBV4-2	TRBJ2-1	CASSQASSGGDHYNEQFF	TGTGCCAGCAGCCAAGCCTCTAGCGGGGGGGACCATTACAATGAGCAGTTCTTC
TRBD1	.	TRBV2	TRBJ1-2	CATKGAGDYGYTF	TGTGCCACCAAGGGGGCAGGGGACTATGGCTACACCTTC
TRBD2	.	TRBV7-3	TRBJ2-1	CASSLNLAGGNEQFF	TGTGCCAGCAGCTTAAACCTAGCGGGGGGCAATGAGCAGTTCTTC
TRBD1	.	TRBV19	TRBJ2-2	CASRDRGPNTGELFF	TGTGCCAGTAGGGACAGGGGACCGAACACCGGGGAGCTGTTTTTT
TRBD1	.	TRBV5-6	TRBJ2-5	CASSFGTGVETQYF	TGTGCCAGCAGCTTTGGGACAGGGGTGGAGACCCAGTACTTC
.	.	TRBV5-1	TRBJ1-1	CASSLGSGVNTEAFF	TGCGCCAGCAGCTTGGGTTCAGGGGTGAACACTGAAGCTTTCTTT
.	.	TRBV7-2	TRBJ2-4	CASSLQGFGLDIQYF	TGTGCCAGCAGCCTGCAGGGGTTCGGGCTGGACATTCAGTACTTC
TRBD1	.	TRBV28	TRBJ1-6	CASTLTQGVNSALHF	TGTGCCAGCACCCTCACACAGGGGGTTAATTCGGCCCTCCACTTT
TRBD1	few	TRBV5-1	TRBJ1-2	CASRQTTGVNYGYTF	TGCGCCAGCAGACAGACGACAGGGGTCAACTATGGCTACACCTTC
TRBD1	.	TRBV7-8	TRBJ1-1	CASSLPGQGGDTEAFF	TGTGCCAGCAGCCTCCCGGGACAGGGGGGAGACACTGAAGCTTTCTTT
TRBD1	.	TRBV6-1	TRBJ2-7	CASRTGAYEQYF	TGTGCCAGCAGGACAGGGGCCTACGAGCAGTACTTC
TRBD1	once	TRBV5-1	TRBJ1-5	CASSPGQGGGAGQPQHF	TGCGCCAGCAGCCCCGGACAGGGAGGTGGCGCAGGGCAGCCCCAGCATTTT
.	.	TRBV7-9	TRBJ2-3	CSSSVFGTQLTDTQYF	TGTTCCAGCAGCGTTTTCGGGACACAACTAACAGATACGCAGTATTTT
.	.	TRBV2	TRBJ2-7	CASSESGKGSYEQYF	TGTGCCAGCAGTGAATCCGGGAAGGGCTCCTACGAGCAGTACTTC
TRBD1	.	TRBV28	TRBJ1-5	CASSRTGGKGQPQHF	TGTGCCAGCAGTCGAACAGGGGGCAAGGGTCAGCCCCAGCATTTT
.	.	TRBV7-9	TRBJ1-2	CASSPTLIYGYTF	TGTGCCAGCAGCCCCACATTGATCTATGGCTACACCTTC
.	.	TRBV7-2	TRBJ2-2	CASSLDFSTGELFF	TGTGCCAGCAGCTTGGACTTCAGCACCGGGGAGCTGTTTTTT
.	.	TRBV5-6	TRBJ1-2	CASSLVGSGGYTF	TGTGCCAGCAGCTTGGTTGGCAGCGGAGGCTACACCTTC
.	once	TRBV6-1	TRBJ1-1	CASRQGLNTEAFF	TGTGCCAGCAGGCAGGGCCTGAACACTGAAGCTTTCTTT
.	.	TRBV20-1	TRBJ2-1	CSATYNEQFF	TGCAGTGCTACTTACAATGAGCAGTTCTTC
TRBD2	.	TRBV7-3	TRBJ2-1	CASSQLAGVVYEQFF	TGTGCCAGCAGCCAACTAGCGGGAGTTGTGTATGAGCAGTTCTTC
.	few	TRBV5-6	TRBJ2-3	CASSLIEVKADTQYF	TGTGCCAGCAGCTTGATCGAGGTGAAGGCAGATACGCAGTATTTT
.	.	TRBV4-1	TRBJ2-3	CASGSTGDTQYF	TGCGCCAGCGGGTCGACGGGAGATACGCAGTATTTT
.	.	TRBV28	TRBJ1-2	CASNLPLGQNFGYTF	TGTGCCAGCAATCTCCCCTTGGGGCAGAACTTTGGCTACACCTTC
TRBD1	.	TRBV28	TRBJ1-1	CASSLLQGGGTEAFF	TGTGCCAGCAGCCTACTACAGGGGGGAGGCACTGAAGCTTTCTTT
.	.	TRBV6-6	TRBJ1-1	CASSYSQNTEAFF	TGTGCCAGCAGTTACTCACAAAACACTGAAGCTTTCTTT
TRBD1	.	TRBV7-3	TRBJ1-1	CASSLSMLQGARTEAFF	TGTGCCAGCAGCTTAAGTATGCTACAGGGGGCACGAACTGAAGCTTTCTTT
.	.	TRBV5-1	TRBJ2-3	CASKMASRTDTQYF	TGCGCCAGCAAAATGGCTTCCCGCACAGATACGCAGTATTTT
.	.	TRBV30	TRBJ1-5	CAWSTDTLLQPQHF	TGTGCCTGGAGTACCGACACCCTACTGCAGCCCCAGCATTTT
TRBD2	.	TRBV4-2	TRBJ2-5	CASSQRLGGGETQYF	TGTGCCAGCAGCCAAAGACTTGGCGGGGGAGAGACCCAGTACTTC
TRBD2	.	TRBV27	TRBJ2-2	CASSLRLAGYTGELFF	TGTGCCAGCAGTTTAAGGCTAGCGGGATATACCGGGGAGCTGTTTTTT
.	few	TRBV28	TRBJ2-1	CASSLNNEQFF	TGTGCCAGCAGTCTAAACAATGAGCAGTTCTTC
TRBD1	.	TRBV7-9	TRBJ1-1	CASSFGDRENTEAFF	TGTGCCAGCAGCTTCGGGGACAGGGAGAACACTGAAGCTTTCTTT
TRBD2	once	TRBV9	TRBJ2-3	CASSGTSGGGDTQYF	TGTGCCAGCAGCGGCACTAGCGGGGGGGGAGATACGCAGTATTTT
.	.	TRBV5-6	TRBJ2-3	CASSPMSTDTQYF	TGTGCCAGCAGCCCCATGAGCACAGATACGCAGTATTTT
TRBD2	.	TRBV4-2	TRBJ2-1	CASSQGGTSGPTEQFF	TGTGCCAGCAGCCAAGGAGGGACTAGCGGTCCTACAGAGCAGTTCTTC
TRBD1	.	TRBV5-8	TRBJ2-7	CASSSRRQGTYEQYF	TGTGCCAGCAGCTCGCGCCGACAGGGGACCTACGAGCAGTACTTC
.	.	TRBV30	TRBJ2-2	CAWSTQTTGELFF	TGTGCCTGGAGTACACAGACCACCGGGGAGCTGTTTTTT
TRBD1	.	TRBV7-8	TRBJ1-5	CASSSHDRATRPQHF	TGTGCCAGCAGCTCACATGACAGGGCGACTCGGCCCCAGCATTTT
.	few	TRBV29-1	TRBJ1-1	CSAKASLQDTEAFF	TGCAGCGCTAAAGCGAGTCTACAGGACACTGAAGCTTTCTTT
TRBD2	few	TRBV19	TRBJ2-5	CASTKGTSGRAETQYF	TGTGCCAGTACGAAGGGGACTAGCGGGAGGGCAGAGACCCAGTACTTC
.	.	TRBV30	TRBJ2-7	CAWSPIAGSYEQYF	TGTGCCTGGAGTCCAATCGCGGGGTCCTACGAGCAGTACTTC
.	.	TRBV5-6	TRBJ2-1	CASSLLEDHYNEQFF	TGTGCCAGCAGCTTGCTGGAGGACCATTACAATGAGCAGTTCTTC
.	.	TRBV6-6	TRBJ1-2	CASISRGYGYTF	TGTGCCAGCATATCTAGGGGCTATGGCTACACCTTC
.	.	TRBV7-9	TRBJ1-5	CASSLGSSRDQPQHF	TGTGCCAGCAGCTTAGGCTCCTCCAGGGATCAGCCCCAGCATTTT